This TCR beta chain comes out of a study of vaccination and CD4 T cells after COVID-19. Study at large: Two Hispanic individuals were among six male and four female convalescent patients. Overlapping spike peptides from SARS-CoV-2, HCoV-NL63, HCoV-OC43 and HCoV-229E served to stimulate the cells.

Treatment noted: roughly 11-day PBMC culture with coronavirus spike peptide pools or control peptides (ViraFEST assay). The Oncomine TCR Beta short-read assay was applied to DNA of cultured CD4+ T cells. TCRdb analysed the PCR reads with MiXCR anew, one entry per CDR3 protein. The sample includes roughly 13,000 distinct CDR3 sequences, 29% of them seen just once. The V end lost 4 bases, the J end lost 10 bases, and 8 bases lay between the germline ends. Per the germline V gene, CDR1 is SEHNR and CDR2 is FQNEAQ (reference sequence). This CDR3 contains 12 residues. This clonotype has a handful of counts. The antigen is not known.

The TCR originated in a human donor who received a COVID-19 vaccine. The rearrangement joins TRBV7-9 to TRBJ1-6, with D unresolved. Specimen: CD4+ T cells from blood, cultured in vitro, collected before SARS-CoV-2 vaccination. The chain's CDR3 is CASSYTGSPLHF. The CDR3, as DNA: TGTGCCAGCAGCTACACCGGGTCACCCCTCCACTTT.